Following are 4 T cell receptor beta chains from one sample sequenced in a study of response to subunit inactivated influenza vaccine. TCRdb re-derived calls from the RT-PCR reads in MiXCR, one entry per CDR3 protein. The sample has around 500,000 distinct CDR3 sequences; about a tenth are singletons. Sequenced material: PBMCs from blood, taken roughly 47 days after vaccination. Receptor source: a middle-aged man who received an inactivated influenza vaccine.

In its sample, this clonotype was seen a few times. The rearrangement uses TRBV5-1 and TRBJ2-1; D not resolved. The CDR3 spans 14 residues. Trimming left V 2 bases short and J 7 bases short, with 13 bases between. Germline V lookup: CDR1 SGHRS, CDR2 YFSETQ. The CDR3 bases are TGCGCCAGCAGCTTCGTGGGATTCAAGAATGAGCAGTTCTTC. Residues: CASSFVGFKNEQFF.

V gene TRBV5-5 combines with J gene TRBJ2-1; D perhaps matches TRBD2 (7 bases). Germline V gene sequence: CDR1 SGHKS, CDR2 YYEKEE (reference sequence). This CDR3 has 16 residues. Trimming left V 1 base short and J 3 bases short, with 14 bases between. CDR3 nucleotides: TGTGCCAGCAGCTTGATCGGCGGGGGCCGCTACAATGAGCAGTTCTTC. Translation: CASSLIGGGRYNEQFF.

This clonotype was seen a few times. The gene calls are TRBV29-1 and TRBJ1-1; no definite D call. The V end was cut by 4 bases, the J end by 5 bases, with 14 bases between. The CDR3 loop spans 13 amino acids. CDR1 is SQVTM and CDR2 is ANQGSEA in the germline V gene. In DNA form, the CDR3 reads TGCAGCGTTGGTTCCCAGGTAGTGACTGAAGCTTTCTTT. Translation: CSVGSQVVTEAFF.

This clonotype has a handful of counts. The CDR3 sequence is CSASNGGLGITEAFF. CDR3 sequence (DNA): TGCAGTGCCAGTAACGGGGGTCTGGGGATCACTGAAGCTTTCTTT. The chain carries TRBV20-1 and TRBJ1-1; tentatively, D is TRBD1 (5 bases). The CDR3 contains 15 residues. Per germline, CDR1 DFQATT and CDR2 SNEGSKA (reference sequence). V lost 6 bases and J lost 4, with 21 bases in between.